This TCR beta chain was captured by sequencing in a study of shared clonotypes between healthy human individuals. Germline CDR1 is SQVTM and CDR2 is ANQGSEA. The germline V and J ends were trimmed by 4 bases and 4 bases, with 10 bases remaining between them. This CDR3 contains 13 residues. Here immunoSEQ multiplex PCR was the method, and the copy in TCRdb shows in-frame clones only, minus some. The repertoire holds more than 2 million clones, 85% to 95% seen once, with more than 0.1% in the top ten. The J gene is TRBJ1-4, the V gene TRBV29-1; no clear D. This TCR derives from a man aged 18 to 30 in good health. The material sequenced was naive CD4+ T cells sorted from blood. Subset reported: CD45RA+ positively selected. The CDR3 protein is CSVVTDRNEKLFF. Here the CDR3 DNA reads TGCAGCGTTGTAACAGACCGTAATGAAAAACTGTTTTTT.